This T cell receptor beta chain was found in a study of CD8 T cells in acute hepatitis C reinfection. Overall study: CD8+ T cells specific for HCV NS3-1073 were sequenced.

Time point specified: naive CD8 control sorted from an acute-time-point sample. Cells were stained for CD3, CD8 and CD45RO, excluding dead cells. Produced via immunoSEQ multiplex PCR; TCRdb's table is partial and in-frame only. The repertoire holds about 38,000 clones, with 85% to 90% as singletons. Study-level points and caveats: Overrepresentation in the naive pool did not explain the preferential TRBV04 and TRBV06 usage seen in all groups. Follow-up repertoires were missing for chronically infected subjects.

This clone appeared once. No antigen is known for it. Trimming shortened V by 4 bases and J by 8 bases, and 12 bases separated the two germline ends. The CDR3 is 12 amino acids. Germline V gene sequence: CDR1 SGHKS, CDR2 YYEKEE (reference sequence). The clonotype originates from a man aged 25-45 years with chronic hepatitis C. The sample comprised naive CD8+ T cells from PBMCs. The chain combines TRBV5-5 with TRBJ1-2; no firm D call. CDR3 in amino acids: CASSRNDEGYTF. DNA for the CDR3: TGTGCCAGCAGCCGGAACGACGAGGGCTACACCTTC.